This is a list of T cell receptor beta chains from one sample in a study of shared clonotypes between healthy human individuals. Sequencing used immunoSEQ multiplex PCR; TCRdb keeps in-frame clones, though not all of them. The profile shows some 2.1 million clones, roughly 94% of them singletons. Sequenced sample: naive CD4+ T cells sorted from blood. These receptors all stem from a man aged 18 to 29 in good health. CDR3s include the opening cysteine and the closing phenylalanine or tryptophan. The order of the fields is J gene, clone size, D gene, V gene, CDR3 protein, CDR3 DNA. The D gene is left open where the match is weak. Clone size is not always given. Where it is, it says once, few, many or a class for expanded clones.

J: TRBJ2-2; size: .; D: .; V: TRBV11-2; CDR3: CASTQRGVTGELFF; DNA: TGTGCCAGCACCCAGAGGGGGGTCACCGGGGAGCTGTTTTTT
J: TRBJ2-5; size: .; D: .; V: TRBV14; CDR3: CASSQETTQYF; DNA: TGTGCCAGCAGCCAAGAAACGACCCAGTACTTC
J: TRBJ1-2; size: .; D: .; V: TRBV14; CDR3: CASSQFGVQGGYTF; DNA: TGTGCCAGCAGCCAGTTTGGGGTGCAGGGTGGCTACACCTTC
J: TRBJ2-5; size: .; D: TRBD2; V: TRBV9; CDR3: CASSVGAGAHQETQYF; DNA: TGTGCCAGCAGCGTCGGAGCGGGGGCGCACCAAGAGACCCAGTACTTC
J: TRBJ2-3; size: .; D: .; V: TRBV5-1; CDR3: CASSPGPSTDTQYF; DNA: TGCGCCAGCAGCCCCGGACCGAGCACAGATACGCAGTATTTT
J: TRBJ1-4; size: .; D: .; V: TRBV6-1; CDR3: CASTGIRQDSQKLFF; DNA: TGTGCCAGCACCGGAATCAGACAGGATTCCCAAAAACTGTTTTTT
J: TRBJ2-5; size: .; D: .; V: TRBV7-9; CDR3: CASSSLGGPRETQYF; DNA: TGTGCCAGCAGCTCCCTAGGAGGGCCCCGGGAGACCCAGTACTTC
J: TRBJ2-7; size: .; D: .; V: TRBV30; CDR3: CAWSVPRKRHYEQYF; DNA: TGTGCCTGGAGTGTACCCAGAAAAAGACACTACGAGCAGTACTTC
J: TRBJ1-4; size: .; D: .; V: TRBV6-1; CDR3: CASLAGVGEKLFF; DNA: TGTGCCAGCCTGGCAGGGGTTGGTGAAAAACTGTTTTTT
J: TRBJ2-7; size: .; D: .; V: TRBV14; CDR3: CASSQVTGGATEQYF; DNA: TGTGCCAGCAGCCAAGTGACGGGGGGCGCGACCGAGCAGTACTTC
J: TRBJ2-3; size: .; D: .; V: TRBV27; CDR3: CASSLRETDTQYF; DNA: TGTGCCAGCAGTTTACGGGAAACAGATACGCAGTATTTT
J: TRBJ1-2; size: once; D: .; V: TRBV14; CDR3: CASSLDRGGYTF; DNA: TGTGCCAGCAGCTTAGACCGAGGGGGCTACACCTTC
J: TRBJ1-1; size: once; D: TRBD1; V: TRBV10-3; CDR3: CAITTGDPEAFF; DNA: TGTGCCATCACCACAGGGGACCCCGAAGCTTTCTTT
J: TRBJ1-3; size: .; D: .; V: TRBV27; CDR3: CASSFPYPPGFYSGNTIYF; DNA: TGTGCCAGCAGTTTCCCTTACCCGCCGGGTTTCTACTCTGGAAACACCATATATTTT
J: TRBJ1-2; size: .; D: .; V: TRBV5-4; CDR3: CASSLPGRGEEGYTF; DNA: TGTGCCAGCAGCTTGCCGGGCAGGGGAGAGGAGGGCTACACCTTC
J: TRBJ1-2; size: .; D: TRBD1; V: TRBV10-3; CDR3: CAITDRDGYTF; DNA: TGTGCCATCACTGACAGGGACGGCTACACCTTC
J: TRBJ1-5; size: .; D: .; V: TRBV5-1; CDR3: CASSLEAGTNQPQHF; DNA: TGCGCCAGCAGCTTGGAGGCGGGTACCAATCAGCCCCAGCATTTT
J: TRBJ1-1; size: .; D: .; V: TRBV5-1; CDR3: CASSQGPSNTEAFF; DNA: TGCGCCAGCAGCCAGGGACCGAGTAACACTGAAGCTTTCTTT
J: TRBJ2-1; size: few; D: TRBD2; V: TRBV9; CDR3: CASSVEGLAGDNEQFF; DNA: TGTGCCAGCAGCGTAGAAGGACTAGCGGGAGACAATGAGCAGTTCTTC
J: TRBJ2-1; size: .; D: .; V: TRBV2; CDR3: CASSETGEQFF; DNA: TGTGCCAGCAGTGAGACCGGGGAGCAGTTCTTC
J: TRBJ1-4; size: .; D: .; V: TRBV18; CDR3: CASSPPQVEKLFF; DNA: TGTGCCAGCTCACCTCCGCAGGTAGAAAAACTGTTTTTT
J: TRBJ1-3; size: .; D: .; V: TRBV28; CDR3: CASSLPQASGNTIYF; DNA: TGTGCCAGCAGTTTGCCGCAGGCCTCTGGAAACACCATATATTTT
J: TRBJ1-5; size: .; D: TRBD1; V: TRBV9; CDR3: CASSVATGQDQPQHF; DNA: TGTGCCAGCAGCGTAGCGACAGGGCAGGATCAGCCCCAGCATTTT
J: TRBJ1-1; size: .; D: TRBD1; V: TRBV18; CDR3: CASGQGGDTEAFF; DNA: TGTGCCAGCGGACAGGGAGGGGACACTGAAGCTTTCTTT
J: TRBJ1-1; size: .; D: TRBD1; V: TRBV5-1; CDR3: CASSLGGQGGTEAFF; DNA: TGCGCCAGCAGCTTGGGGGGACAGGGTGGAACTGAAGCTTTCTTT
J: TRBJ1-1; size: .; D: .; V: TRBV28; CDR3: CASSPTPHRNTEAFF; DNA: TGTGCCAGCAGCCCCACCCCACATCGGAACACTGAAGCTTTCTTT
J: TRBJ2-3; size: .; D: .; V: TRBV29-1; CDR3: CSVSGGDTQYF; DNA: TGCAGCGTTTCAGGTGGAGATACGCAGTATTTT
J: TRBJ1-2; size: .; D: .; V: TRBV30; CDR3: CAWSYSNSRGYTF; DNA: TGTGCCTGGAGTTACAGTAATTCAAGAGGCTACACCTTC
J: TRBJ1-4; size: .; D: .; V: TRBV18; CDR3: CASSTTENEKLFF; DNA: TGTGCCAGCTCAACGACAGAGAATGAAAAACTGTTTTTT
J: TRBJ1-5; size: .; D: .; V: TRBV6-5; CDR3: CASSPGGQPNQPQHF; DNA: TGTGCCAGCAGTCCCGGGGGGCAGCCTAATCAGCCCCAGCATTTT
J: TRBJ2-6; size: .; D: TRBD1; V: TRBV5-6; CDR3: CASRAGGTVVGSGANVLTF; DNA: TGTGCCAGCAGGGCAGGGGGCACCGTTGTGGGGTCTGGGGCCAACGTCCTGACTTTC
J: TRBJ2-7; size: .; D: TRBD2; V: TRBV18; CDR3: CASSPSIRTSGNEQYF; DNA: TGTGCCAGCTCACCATCGATCCGGACTAGTGGGAACGAGCAGTACTTC
J: TRBJ2-5; size: .; D: TRBD1; V: TRBV5-4; CDR3: CASSLAGTEETQYF; DNA: TGTGCCAGCAGCTTGGCCGGGACAGAAGAGACCCAGTACTTC
J: TRBJ2-7; size: .; D: TRBD2; V: TRBV28; CDR3: CATVLAGGPYEQYF; DNA: TGTGCCACTGTGCTAGCGGGGGGTCCCTACGAGCAGTACTTC
J: TRBJ2-3; size: .; D: .; V: TRBV27; CDR3: CASSSYTDTQYF; DNA: TGTGCCAGCAGTTCTTATACAGATACGCAGTATTTT
J: TRBJ2-1; size: .; D: TRBD2; V: TRBV10-3; CDR3: CAINRGRADEQFF; DNA: TGTGCCATCAACCGCGGGAGGGCCGATGAGCAGTTCTTC
J: TRBJ2-7; size: .; D: TRBD2; V: TRBV2; CDR3: CASSERTSVAYEQYF; DNA: TGTGCCAGCAGTGAAAGGACTAGCGTAGCCTACGAGCAGTACTTC
J: TRBJ2-3; size: .; D: .; V: TRBV11-3; CDR3: CASSQSPATGTDTQYF; DNA: TGTGCCAGCAGCCAAAGTCCGGCCACAGGCACAGATACGCAGTATTTT
J: TRBJ2-3; size: once; D: TRBD2; V: TRBV18; CDR3: CASSPIREGRTDTQYF; DNA: TGTGCCAGCTCACCAATAAGGGAGGGGCGCACAGATACGCAGTATTTT
J: TRBJ2-7; size: once; D: TRBD1; V: TRBV10-2; CDR3: CASSATGTGASYEQYF; DNA: TGCGCCAGCAGTGCGACAGGGACAGGAGCCTCCTACGAGCAGTACTTC
J: TRBJ2-7; size: .; D: TRBD1; V: TRBV6-5; CDR3: CASTRAGQGAGEQYF; DNA: TGTGCCAGCACCCGGGCGGGACAGGGGGCTGGAGAGCAGTACTTC
J: TRBJ2-1; size: .; D: .; V: TRBV27; CDR3: CASSQTFHNEQFF; DNA: TGTGCCAGCAGCCAAACCTTCCACAATGAGCAGTTCTTC
J: TRBJ2-2; size: .; D: TRBD2; V: TRBV19; CDR3: CASSIDPGLVSGELFF; DNA: TGTGCCAGTAGTATAGATCCCGGACTAGTTTCGGGGGAGCTGTTTTTT